This TCR beta chain came from a study of CD8 T cells in ankylosing spondylitis. Study-level findings and limits: Some of the motif variants had earlier been found in reactive arthritis patients' fluid and blood. Made up of under 10 highly homologous variants, a TCR beta motif appeared characteristic of ankylosing spondylitis blood. CD8+ disease-linked clones were present at relatively low frequencies in blood.

The authors made TCR beta libraries by quantitative 5'-RACE with molecular barcodes. From the 5' RACE reads, TCRdb called clonotypes with MiXCR, one entry per CDR3 protein. The sample has around 490,000 distinct CDR3 sequences, about 5.2% seen once. In this sample, this clonotype turned up many times. Its antigen is undetermined. Trimming removed 2 bases from V and 4 bases from J; junction bases left unmatched: 5. The germline V gene has CDR1 SQVTM and CDR2 ANQGSEA. The CDR3 covers 14 residues. Specimen: blood, either unsorted or a sorted T cell fraction (not recorded which). The TCR originated in a male donor with ankylosing spondylitis. The V and J genes are TRBV29-1 and TRBJ2-5; TRBD1 aligns across 9 bases. CDR3 sequence reads: CSVENRGLRETQYF. The CDR3 DNA reads TGCAGCGTTGAAAACAGGGGGCTTCGAGAGACCCAGTACTTC.